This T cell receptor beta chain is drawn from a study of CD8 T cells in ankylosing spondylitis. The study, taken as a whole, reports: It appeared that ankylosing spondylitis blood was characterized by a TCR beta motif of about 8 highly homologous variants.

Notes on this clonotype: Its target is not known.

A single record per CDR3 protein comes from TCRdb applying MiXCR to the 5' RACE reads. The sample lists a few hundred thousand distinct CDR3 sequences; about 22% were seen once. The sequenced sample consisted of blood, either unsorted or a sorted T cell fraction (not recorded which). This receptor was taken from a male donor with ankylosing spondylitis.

CDR3 in DNA: TGTGCCAGCTCACCAGCTAGCCAGCCAGATACGCAGTATTTT. This codes for CASSPASQPDTQYF. This sequence joins TRBV18 and TRBJ2-3; possible D gene TRBD2, 5 bases. This CDR3 region has 14 residues. The germline V gene has CDR1 KGHSH and CDR2 LQKENI. The ends were cut back, 2 bases at V and 4 bases at J, with 10 bases in the middle. The full variable domain, with the rest looked up from reference TRBV18 and TRBJ2-3, is NAGVMQNPRHLVRRRGQEARLRCSPMKGHSHVYWYRQLPEEGLKFMVYLQKENIIDESGMPKERFSAEFPKEGPSILRIQQVVRGDSAAYFCASSPASQPDTQYFGPGTRLTVL.